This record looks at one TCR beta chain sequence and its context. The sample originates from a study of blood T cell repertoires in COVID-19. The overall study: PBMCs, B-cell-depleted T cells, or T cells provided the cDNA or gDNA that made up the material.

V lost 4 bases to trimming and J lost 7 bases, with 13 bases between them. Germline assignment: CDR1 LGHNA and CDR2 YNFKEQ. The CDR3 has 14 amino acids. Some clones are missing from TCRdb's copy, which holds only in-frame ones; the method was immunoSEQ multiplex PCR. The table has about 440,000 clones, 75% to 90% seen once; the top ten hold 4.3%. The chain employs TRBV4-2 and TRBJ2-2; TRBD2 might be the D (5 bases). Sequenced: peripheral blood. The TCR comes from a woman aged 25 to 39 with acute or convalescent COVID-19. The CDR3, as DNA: TGTGCCAGCAGCCCGACTCAACGGGGCGGGGAGCTGTTTTTT. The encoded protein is CASSPTQRGGELFF.